Sequencing of this T cell receptor (beta chain) was carried out in a study of OX40 agonist ivuxolimab in advanced cancers. Study in general: Patients were dosed intravenously with ivuxolimab at 0.01 to 10 mg/kg every 2 weeks.

Concerning this clone: Its specificity is unknown.

Enrollment shut out patients with autoimmune disease history or systemic immunosuppression. The CDR3 extends over 13 amino acids. V was pared by 6 bases and J by 3 bases, with 14 bases between. Germline-derived CDR1 and CDR2 are SQVTM and ANQGSEA. Findings and caveats of the study: Clonal expansion was among the lowest in partial responders at 0.1-3.0 mg/kg, especially CD8+. The study found that CD8+ T cells averaged more expanded clones than CD4+.

Using immunoSEQ multiplex PCR, the repertoire was profiled, and TCRdb retains in-frame clones only, with some absent. Found here are under 85,000 clones, around 94% of them singletons; the top ten hold 4.8%. The sequencing here drew on CD4+ or CD8+ T cells sorted from blood, taken in a trial of the OX40 agonist ivuxolimab. The receptor was derived from an adult with an advanced solid tumor such as melanoma, head and neck, liver or kidney cancer. The V and J genes are TRBV29-1 and TRBJ1-1, with D perhaps TRBD1 (5 bases). The CDR3 region has the DNA TGCAGCGTCCTGCGAGGGGCTGACACTGAAGCTTTCTTT. This codes for CSVLRGADTEAFF.